Each of the 9 T cell receptor beta chains below was sequenced from the same sample in a study of T-cell reconstitution after alpha-beta-depleted transplantation in children. TCRbeta library preparation incorporated unique molecular identifiers. TCRdb recomputed calls from the PCR reads with MiXCR, one row per CDR3 protein. The table includes hundreds of thousands of distinct CDR3 sequences, 15% to 20% detected once. The sample was PBMCs, mostly from graft donor cells, taken 360 days after TCRalphabeta/CD19-depleted stem cell transplant. The receptors here all came from a male patient between 2 and 10 years old who had a stem cell transplant for acute lymphoblastic leukemia, so the T cells may come from the graft donor.

The V call is TRBV6-2 or TRBV6-3, the J call TRBJ2-1; tentative D call: TRBD2 (6 bases). Germline V gene sequence: CDR1 MNHEY, CDR2 SVGEGT. The V end was cut by 4 bases, the J end by 12 bases, with 13 bases between. The CDR3 has 12 amino acids. DNA for the CDR3: TGTGCCAGCAGTTCCCGACTAGTTGGGCAGTTCTTC. This gives the protein CASSSRLVGQFF.

The gene calls are TRBV30 and TRBJ2-5, with 9 bases fitting TRBD2. The V gene's germline CDR1 is GTSNPN and CDR2 SVGIG (reference sequence). The CDR3 sequence is 15 residues long. V was pared by 0 bases and J by 1 base, with 3 bases of the junction left unmatched. CDR3 region: CAWSVPSGTQETQYF. DNA of the CDR3: TGTGCCTGGAGTGTCCCTAGCGGGACCCAAGAGACCCAGTACTTC.

This clonotype was seen ten or more times. V is TRBV5-1 and J is TRBJ2-1; D is possibly TRBD1 (5 bases). The germline V gene has CDR1 SGHRS and CDR2 YFSETQ. CDR3 length equals 16 residues. V was clipped by 0 bases and J by 5 bases, with 15 bases between them. CDR3 coding DNA: TGCGCCAGCAGCTTGGGGGGCGCGGCTCTGGACAATGAGCAGTTCTTC. It specifies CASSLGGAALDNEQFF.

This clonotype was detected a few times. V gene TRBV12-3 or TRBV12-4 combines with J gene TRBJ2-5; D ambiguous. Trimming pared 0 bases from V and 0 bases from J, leaving 11 bases between. The CDR3 is 16 amino acids. CDR3 amino acids: CASSLALQRNQETQYF. The DNA of the CDR3 is TGTGCCAGCAGTTTAGCCCTACAGCGTAACCAAGAGACCCAGTACTTC.

This clonotype came up a few times. This sequence joins TRBV18 and TRBJ2-4; D may be TRBD2 (5 bases). The ends were cut back, 2 bases at V and 2 bases at J, with 13 bases in the middle. Germline-derived CDR1 and CDR2 are KGHSH and LQKENI. The CDR3 consists of 16 residues. CDR3 sequence: CASSPSGNQPKNIQYF. Written as DNA, the CDR3 is TGTGCCAGCTCACCAAGCGGCAACCAGCCCAAAAACATTCAGTACTTC.

This clonotype was picked up a small number of times. The chain uses TRBV6-2 or TRBV6-3 and TRBJ2-1; no reliable D call. Germline V gene data show CDR1 as MNHEY and CDR2 as SVGEGT. The ends were cut back, 8 bases at V and 4 bases at J, with 12 bases in the middle. This CDR3 comprises 13 residues. The CDR3: CASRRSRYNEQFF. The CDR3 nucleotides read TGTGCCAGCCGGCGGAGTCGGTACAATGAGCAGTTCTTC.

This clonotype was seen a handful of times. V gene TRBV9 combines with J gene TRBJ2-1; D is uncertain. V was shortened by 3 bases and J by 3 bases, with 10 bases between the two germline ends. This CDR3 has 14 residues. CDR1 and CDR2 (germline): SGDLS, YYNGEE. CDR3 nucleotides: TGTGCCAGCAGCGCGGCAGGCGACTACAATGAGCAGTTCTTC. Translated: CASSAAGDYNEQFF.

The sample holds a few counts of this clonotype. The genes are TRBV4-3 and TRBJ2-1; D gene uncertain. V lost 0 bases and J lost 0, with 6 bases in between. Germline-derived CDR1 and CDR2 are LGHNA and YSLEER. This CDR3 is 15 amino acids long. CDR3 DNA sequence: TGCGCCAGCAGCCAAGAGTCCAGCTCCTACAATGAGCAGTTCTTC. It is translated as CASSQESSSYNEQFF.

This chain joins TRBV6-5 and TRBJ2-1; 7 nucleotides match TRBD2. Looked up from germline, CDR1 is MNHEY and CDR2 is SVGAGI. The CDR3 is 18 residues long. V shed 2 bases, J shed 4 bases, and the junction held 14 bases outside the gene matches. The CDR3 coding sequence is TGTGCCAGCAGTTACGGTCTAGCGGTTCAGGTCCGGTACAATGAGCAGTTCTTC. Its protein is CASSYGLAVQVRYNEQFF.